This T cell receptor (beta chain) was captured in a study of blood T cells in healthy people across ages. General study results and limits: PBMCs were not sorted, which prevented a conclusive comparison of naive versus antigen-experienced cells.

The use of a sample-barcoded 5' primer and a J-beta primer mix characterized a second PCR of roughly 6 to 11 cycles. TCRdb called the 5' RACE reads again in MiXCR, with one record for every CDR3 protein. Found here are about 840,000 distinct CDR3 sequences, 29% of them singletons; the top ten hold roughly 10%. This clonotype was counted many times. Its specificity is unknown. The sample was also reused in another study, on T cells of mothers and their children. That source adds: A few mothers and their six children, all healthy Caucasians, donated. None of the identified T cell clones proved to be persistent microchimeric clones.

Sequencing was done on a sample of blood. This clonotype was obtained from a woman between 40 and 50 years old in good health.

CDR3 region: CASSPTGSRGNIQYF. CDR3 nucleotide sequence: TGTGCCAGCAGCCCGACAGGGTCGAGGGGAAACATTCAGTACTTC. V usage is TRBV7-2 and J usage is TRBJ2-4; 7 bases agree with TRBD1. The CDR3 spans 15 residues. CDR1 and CDR2 from the germline V gene are SGHTA and FQGNSA. Germline trimming cut 5 bases from V and 6 bases from J; bases unmatched to any gene: 10.